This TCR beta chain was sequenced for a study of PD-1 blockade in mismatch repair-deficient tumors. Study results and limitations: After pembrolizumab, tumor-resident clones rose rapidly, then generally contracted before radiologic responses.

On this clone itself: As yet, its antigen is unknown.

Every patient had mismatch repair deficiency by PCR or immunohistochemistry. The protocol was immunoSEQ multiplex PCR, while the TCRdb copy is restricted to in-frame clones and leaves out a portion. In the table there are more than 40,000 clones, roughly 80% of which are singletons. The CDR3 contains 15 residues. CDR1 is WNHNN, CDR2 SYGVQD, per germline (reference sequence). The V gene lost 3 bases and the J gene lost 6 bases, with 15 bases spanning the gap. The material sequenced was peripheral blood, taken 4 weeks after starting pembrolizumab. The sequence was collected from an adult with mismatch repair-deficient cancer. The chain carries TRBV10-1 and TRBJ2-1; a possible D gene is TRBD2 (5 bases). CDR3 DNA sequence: TGCGCCAGCAGTGATAATAAACCGGGGTTCAATGAGCAGTTCTTC. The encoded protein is CASSDNKPGFNEQFF.